The entry that follows covers one T cell receptor (beta chain) sequence. Its antigen is as yet unknown. Germline-derived CDR1 and CDR2 are LGHNA and YNFKEQ. Trimming took off 1 base at V and 2 bases at J, with 5 bases between the two ends. CDR3 length: 13 residues. The sample comes from a study of regulatory T cells in long-lasting Graves disease. Study results and caveats: The sample size was small, and this may have reduced accuracy.

As for time point: newly diagnosed GD, antithyroid drugs for less than 3 months. RNA isolated from PBMCs was used to make the TCR library. According to the study, TCR beta libraries were built with iRepertoire HTBI primers and CDR3-region Arm-PCR. TCRdb redid the calling of the multiplex PCR reads with MiXCR, one entry per CDR3 protein. The sample lists 250,000 or so distinct CDR3 sequences, roughly 21% occurring once. This receptor was obtained from a female donor with Graves disease. The chain links TRBV4-2 to TRBJ1-2; D remains unclear. This sample comprised peripheral blood mononuclear cells (PBMCs), obtained at new diagnosis, from a patient treated with antithyroid drugs. The CDR3 protein is CASSQAGNYGYTF. The CDR3, as DNA: TGTGCCAGCAGCCAAGCTGGAAACTATGGCTACACCTTC.